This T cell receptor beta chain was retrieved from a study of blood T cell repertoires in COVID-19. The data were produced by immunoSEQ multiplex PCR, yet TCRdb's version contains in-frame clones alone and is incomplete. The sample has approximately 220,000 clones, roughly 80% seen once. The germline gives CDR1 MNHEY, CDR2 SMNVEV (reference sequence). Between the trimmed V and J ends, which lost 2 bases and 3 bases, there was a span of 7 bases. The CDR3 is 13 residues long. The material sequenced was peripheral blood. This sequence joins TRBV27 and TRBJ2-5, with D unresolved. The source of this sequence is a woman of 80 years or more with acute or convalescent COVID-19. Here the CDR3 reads CASSLTLEETQYF. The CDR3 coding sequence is TGTGCCAGCAGTTTAACTTTGGAAGAGACCCAGTACTTC.